This T cell receptor beta chain was profiled in a study of blood T cell repertoires in COVID-19. For the study at large: COVID-19 samples from acute and convalescent phases originated in the United States, Italy and Spain. PBMCs, B-cell-depleted T cells, or T cells were the source of the cDNA or gDNA that made up the material.

Germline-derived CDR1 and CDR2 are MNHEY and SMNVEV (reference sequence). CDR3 length equals 11 residues. The V end lost 9 bases, the J end lost 3 bases, and 8 bases lay between the germline ends. In the original workflow: Amplifying reference gene primers gave estimates of nucleated cell counts. Here immunoSEQ multiplex PCR was the method, and the copy in TCRdb shows in-frame clones only, minus some. V and J calls and clone size are those listed in that table; D and trimming were worked out from the DNA. This table holds 200,000 or so clones, about 85% found once. This chain links TRBV27 with TRBJ1-2, with D unresolved. This sequence was found in a man in his forties or fifties who had recovered from COVID-19. What was sequenced was peripheral blood. CDR3 residues: CASLADYGYTF. The CDR3 DNA reads as TGTGCCAGTTTAGCTGACTATGGCTACACCTTC.